This passage covers 26 T cell receptor beta chains from one sample sequenced in a study of beta chain features in type 1 diabetes. The study, taken as a whole, reports: The study found moderately but significantly shorter TCRB CDR3s in all four CD4+ subsets of Type 1 diabetes patients.

What these receptors recognize is not known. The whole isolated RNA underwent reverse transcription, so sequencing captured expressed TCRB transcripts. The method was immunoSEQ multiplex PCR; TCRdb's version includes in-frame clones alone and lacks a portion of them. The sample has under 200,000 clones, about 8.1% seen once; the top ten hold more than 0.45%. Material for sequencing was central memory CD4+ T cells from blood. These receptors originate from a woman aged 18-35 years with type 1 diabetes.

The rearrangement links TRBV6-5 to TRBJ1-2, with D uncertain. The germline CDR1 and CDR2 sequences are MNHEY and SVGAGI. There are 10 residues in the CDR3. Trimming left V 8 bases short and J 8 bases short, with 9 bases between. The CDR3 region has the DNA TGTGCCAGCTCCGGGTTCGGCTACACCTTC. It specifies CASSGFGYTF.

In its sample, this clone was seen many times. The chain has TRBV7-2 and TRBJ2-7; tentatively, D is TRBD1 (5 bases). The CDR3 is 12 residues long. Deletions cut 1 base from V and 11 bases from J, with 12 bases between. CDR1 SGHTA and CDR2 FQGNSA come from the germline V gene. The CDR3: CASSLDWQGKYF. In DNA form, the CDR3 reads TGTGCCAGCAGCTTAGATTGGCAGGGAAAGTACTTC.

This clone was picked up many times. V usage is TRBV4-1 and J usage is TRBJ2-5; D gene uncertain. Germline CDR1 is MGHRA and CDR2 is YSYEKL. The V and J ends lost 3 bases and 2 bases respectively, with 7 bases between them. The CDR3 runs to 13 residues. CDR3 in DNA: TGCGCCAGCAGCCATGCGAAACAAGAGACCCAGTACTTC. This encodes CASSHAKQETQYF.

This clone was recorded a few times. This chain uses TRBV27 with TRBJ2-1, with a tentative D call TRBD2 (6 bases). The CDR3 is 16 amino acids. V dropped 5 bases and J dropped 6 bases, with 20 bases sitting between them. Germline CDR1 MNHEY, CDR2 SMNVEV (reference sequence). As DNA, the CDR3 is TGTGCCAGCAGTCCCGCCGAAAGACTAGGGAGCAATGAGCAGTTCTTC. The encoded protein is CASSPAERLGSNEQFF.

The rearrangement uses TRBV7-2 and TRBJ2-1; 8 bases are shared with TRBD2. The CDR3 totals 15 residues. Germline trimming cut 2 bases from V and 7 bases from J; bases unmatched to any gene: 7. Germline V gene data show CDR1 as SGHTA and CDR2 as FQGNSA. The CDR3 here is CASSLMVAGPNEQFF. The CDR3 coding sequence is TGTGCCAGCAGCTTAATGGTAGCGGGGCCGAATGAGCAGTTCTTC.

The V and J genes are TRBV7-2 and TRBJ2-3, with 8 bases aligning to TRBD2. Germline V gives CDR1 SGHTA, CDR2 FQGNSA. The CDR3 contains 15 residues. Trimming removed 3 bases from V and 2 bases from J; junction bases left unmatched: 4. The CDR3 DNA reads as TGTGCCAGCAGCTTGGCAGCGGGGGCCACAGATACGCAGTATTTT. This translates into CASSLAAGATDTQYF.

The chain is built from TRBV6-5 and TRBJ2-7; the match to TRBD2 covers 12 bases. Germline-derived CDR1 and CDR2 are MNHEY and SVGAGI. J lost 0 bases, V lost 2 bases, and 2 bases had no gene match. CDR3 size: 16 residues. The chain's CDR3 is CASSYQTSGSSYEQYF. DNA of the CDR3: TGTGCCAGCAGTTACCAGACTAGCGGGAGCTCCTACGAGCAGTACTTC.

This clone was detected a few times. J is TRBJ2-3 and V is TRBV7-2, with 8 bases matching TRBD2. Trimming cost V 3 bases and J 5 bases; bases outside gene matches: 7. Germline loops: CDR1 SGHTA, CDR2 FQGNSA. CDR3 size: 15 residues. In DNA form, the CDR3 reads TGTGCCAGCAGCTTCTCCCCGGGGGGGCTAGATACGCAGTATTTT. This encodes CASSFSPGGLDTQYF.

This clone has more than one count but fewer than ten. The chain joins TRBV21-1 to TRBJ2-3; no DNA check was done on the table's D call, TRBD1. TRBV21-1 is annotated as a pseudogene. This CDR3 spans 15 amino acids. CDR3 nucleotide sequence: TGTGCCAGCAGCAAAAGACAGGATTCCACAGATACGCAGTATTTT. Residues: CASSKRQDSTDTQYF.

The rearrangement uses TRBV29-1 and TRBJ2-5; the match to TRBD1 covers 8 bases. The CDR3 consists of 14 residues. CDR1 and CDR2 (germline): SQVTM, ANQGSEA. V was pared by 7 bases and J by 1 base, with 8 bases of the junction left unmatched. CDR3 sequence: CSAPPGTGQETQYF. The CDR3 bases are TGCAGCGCTCCCCCCGGGACAGGCCAAGAGACCCAGTACTTC.

In its sample, this clone was seen a few times. CDR3 DNA sequence: TGCGCCAGCAGCCAAGGGGCCGAAGCTTTCTTT. Its protein product is CASSQGAEAFF. The chain employs TRBV4-3 and TRBJ1-1; D is ambiguous. Trimming took off 1 base at V and 8 bases at J, with 5 bases between the two ends. The CDR3 loop spans 11 amino acids. CDR1 LGHNA and CDR2 YSLEER come from the germline V gene.

This clone was observed once. The V gene is TRBV19, the J gene TRBJ1-6; D remains unclear. The CDR3 length is 16 residues. CDR1 and CDR2 from the germline V gene are LNHDA and SQIVND (reference sequence). Deletions cut 5 bases from V and 4 bases from J, with 15 bases between. CDR3 loop: CASSGLPSEYNSPLHF. CDR3 sequence (DNA): TGTGCCAGTAGTGGTTTGCCTAGCGAGTATAATTCACCCCTCCACTTT.

The gene calls are TRBV5-1 and TRBJ2-5, with D hard to call. Looked up from germline, CDR1 is SGHRS and CDR2 is YFSETQ. The CDR3 sequence is 13 residues long. V was shortened by 4 bases and J by 3 bases, with 10 bases between the two germline ends. In DNA, the CDR3 is TGCGCCAGCAGCATAGCTAGAAAAGAGACCCAGTACTTC. Its protein product is CASSIARKETQYF.

This clone was found a few times. This chain connects TRBV11-3 to TRBJ1-6; D is perhaps TRBD1 (6 bases). Germline CDR1 and CDR2: SGHNT and YENEEA. Trimming pared 1 base from V and 10 bases from J, leaving 14 bases between. The CDR3 sequence is 15 residues long. For the CDR3, the DNA is TGTGCCAGCAGCTTAGGACAAGGGGGTTACTCACCCCTCCACTTT. This codes for CASSLGQGGYSPLHF.

The chain couples TRBV6-5 to TRBJ2-3; 8 positions agree with TRBD1. V shed 5 bases and J 4 bases; nucleotides not matched to a gene: 5. CDR3 length equals 14 residues. In germline, CDR1 is MNHEY, CDR2 SVGAGI. DNA for the CDR3: TGTGCCAGCAGTACAGGACAGGGCTCAGATACGCAGTATTTT. Residues: CASSTGQGSDTQYF.

The table lists this clone with a few counts. This chain uses TRBV7-9 with TRBJ2-7, with D maybe TRBD1 (6 bases). Germline V gene data show CDR1 as SEHNR and CDR2 as FQNEAQ (reference sequence). This CDR3 region has 12 residues. V shed 6 bases and J shed 10 bases, with 16 bases lying between them. Written as DNA, the CDR3 is TGTGCCAGCAGTCTCAATGACAGGTTCCAGTACTTC. It specifies CASSLNDRFQYF.

The chain links TRBV25-1 to TRBJ2-3, with a weak D call TRBD2 (7 bases). The V end was cut by 5 bases, the J end by 5 bases, with 17 bases between. CDR1 and CDR2 from the germline V gene are MGHDK and SYGVNS. CDR3 length equals 15 residues. DNA for the CDR3: TGTGCCAGCAGTCCCCGGGGGGCCGGGGGAGATACGCAGTATTTT. Its translation is CASSPRGAGGDTQYF. The complete variable domain, with remaining parts taken from reference TRBV25-1 and TRBJ2-3, reads EADIYQTPRYLVIGTGKKITLECSQTMGHDKMYWYQQDPGMELHLIHYSYGVNSTEKGDLSSESTVSRIRTEHFPLTLESARPSHTSQYLCASSPRGAGGDTQYFGPGTRLTVL.

The gene calls are TRBV19 and TRBJ2-6; 7 bases are a match to TRBD1. V shed 3 bases, J shed 2 bases, and the junction held 4 bases outside the gene matches. The CDR3 runs 16 residues. Germline-derived CDR1 and CDR2 are LNHDA and SQIVND (reference sequence). CDR3 residues: CASSIEGAAGANVLTF. DNA of the CDR3: TGTGCCAGTAGTATCGAGGGGGCGGCTGGGGCCAACGTCCTGACTTTC.

This clone was seen a few times. This sequence joins TRBV19 and TRBJ1-5, with no clear D. V lost 9 bases and J 6 bases, leaving 12 bases between the germline ends. The CDR3 has 12 amino acids. Germline CDR1 reads LNHDA; CDR2 reads SQIVND (reference sequence). CDR3 amino acids: CASRGFGQPQHF. The CDR3 nucleotides are TGTGCCAGCCGGGGTTTCGGTCAGCCCCAGCATTTT.

This clone was seen more than once but under ten times. The rearrangement joins TRBV11-2 to TRBJ1-2; 7 nucleotides agree with TRBD1. J was trimmed by 4 bases and V by 5 bases; bases with no gene match: 7. Per germline, CDR1 SGHAT and CDR2 FQNNGV. This CDR3 contains 14 residues. The CDR3 nucleotides are TGTGCCAGCAGCACCTGGACAGGATCCTATGGCTACACCTTC. Protein sequence: CASSTWTGSYGYTF.

This clone has only a few counts. V and J are TRBV19 and TRBJ2-1; 14 nucleotides align to TRBD2. Per the germline V gene, CDR1 is LNHDA and CDR2 is SQIVND (reference sequence). V trimming: 1 base; J trimming: 10 bases; junction bases outside the gene matches: 3. This CDR3 has 15 residues. Here the CDR3 DNA reads TGTGCCAGTAGTATAGGACTAGCGGGGGGGCAGGAGCAGTTCTTC. This encodes CASSIGLAGGQEQFF.

The chain carries TRBV19 and TRBJ2-7, with TRBD2 matching 8 bases. The CDR3 is made up of 16 amino acids. V lost 7 bases to trimming and J lost 0 bases; unmatched junction nucleotides: 11. Germline V gene sequence: CDR1 LNHDA, CDR2 SQIVND (reference sequence). For the CDR3, the DNA is TGTGCCAGTACCCGAGGGACTAGATTTCCCTCCTACGAGCAGTACTTC. Protein sequence: CASTRGTRFPSYEQYF.

This chain links TRBV4-3 with TRBJ1-4; possible D gene TRBD1, 5 bases. Trimming took off 0 bases at V and 2 bases at J, with 10 bases between the two ends. CDR1 and CDR2 from the germline V gene are LGHNA and YSLEER. This CDR3 spans 16 amino acids. This CDR3 reads CASSQDRGWTNEKLFF. The CDR3, as DNA: TGCGCCAGCAGCCAAGACCGGGGGTGGACTAATGAAAAACTGTTTTTT.

The sample holds a few counts of this clone. The chain employs TRBV29-1 and TRBJ2-3; TRBD2 matches 7 bases. This CDR3 region has 13 residues. Germline CDR1 SQVTM, CDR2 ANQGSEA. V shed 5 bases and J 3 bases; nucleotides not matched to a gene: 5. The CDR3 sequence is CSVCGGHTDTQYF. DNA of the CDR3: TGCAGCGTTTGCGGGGGTCATACAGATACGCAGTATTTT.

This clone has more than one count but fewer than ten. The rearrangement uses TRBV29-1 and TRBJ2-1, with 12 bases identical to TRBD1. The CDR3 is 17 residues long. V was clipped by 4 bases and J by 7 bases; unmatched bases: 14. Germline CDR1 reads SQVTM; CDR2 reads ANQGSEA. The CDR3 reads CSVAGQGASGLENEQFF. The CDR3 region has the DNA TGCAGCGTTGCGGGACAGGGGGCTAGCGGGCTTGAGAATGAGCAGTTCTTC.

This clone has just a few counts. This chain joins TRBV9 and TRBJ2-7; TRBD2 agrees at 9 bases. Germline V gives CDR1 SGDLS, CDR2 YYNGEE. V was clipped by 0 bases and J by 3 bases; unmatched bases: 7. The CDR3 loop spans 16 amino acids. CDR3 loop: CASSVEWSGRFYEQYF. CDR3 nucleotides: TGTGCCAGCAGCGTAGAGTGGAGCGGGAGGTTCTACGAGCAGTACTTC.